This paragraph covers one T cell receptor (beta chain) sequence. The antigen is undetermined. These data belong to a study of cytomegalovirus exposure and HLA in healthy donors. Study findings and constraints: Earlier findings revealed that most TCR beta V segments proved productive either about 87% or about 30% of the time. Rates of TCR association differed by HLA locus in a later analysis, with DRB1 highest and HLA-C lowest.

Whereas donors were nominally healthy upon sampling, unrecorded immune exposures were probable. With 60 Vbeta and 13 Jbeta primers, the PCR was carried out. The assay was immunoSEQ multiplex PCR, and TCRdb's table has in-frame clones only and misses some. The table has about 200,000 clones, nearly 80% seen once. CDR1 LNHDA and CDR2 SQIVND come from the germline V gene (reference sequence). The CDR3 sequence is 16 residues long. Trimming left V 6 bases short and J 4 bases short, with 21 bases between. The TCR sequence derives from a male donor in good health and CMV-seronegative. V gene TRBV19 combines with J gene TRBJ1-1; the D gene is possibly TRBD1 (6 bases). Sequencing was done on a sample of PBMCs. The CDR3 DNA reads TGTGCCAGTAGAGTGATAGACCGGGGGGGCGGCACTGAAGCTTTCTTT. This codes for CASRVIDRGGGTEAFF.